The present T cell receptor (beta chain) was sequenced within a study of CD8+CD57+ T cells in acquired aplastic anemia. At the level of the study: CD4+ and CD8+ cells, once sorted, gave DNA averaging about 3.4 ug.

Regarding this clonotype: Its antigen is not identified.

Sequencing was done on patients that had shown CD8+CD57+ cell expansion by flow cytometry. A severe acquired aplastic anemia diagnosis applied to all patients. Study-level points and caveats: No significant difference in CD8+ Simpson's diversity was found between patients and controls.

CDR3 and TCR beta VDJ profiling relied on a genomic DNA template. TCRdb reprocessed the reads with MiXCR, giving one entry per CDR3 protein. This sample has 150,000 to 200,000 distinct CDR3 sequences, with around half found just once. V lost 7 bases and J lost 1, with 8 bases in between. Germline CDR1 reads MRHNA; CDR2 reads SNTAGT. The CDR3 is 14 residues long. The receptor was derived from a human donor with aplastic anemia. Specimen: sorted CD4+, CD8+, or CD8+CD57+ T cells (not recorded which) from PBMCs. The chain joins TRBV6-4 to TRBJ2-6, with D uncertain. The CDR3 spells CASKIGSGANVLTF. The CDR3 DNA follows: TGTGCCAGCAAGATCGGTTCTGGGGCCAACGTCCTGACTTTC.